This T cell receptor (beta chain) was recorded in a study of blood T cell repertoires in COVID-19. Study-level information: T cells, B-cell-depleted T cells, or PBMCs supplied cDNA or gDNA.

There are 14 residues in the CDR3. The germline V gene encodes CDR1 SEHNR and CDR2 FQNEAQ (reference sequence). Losses at the gene ends were 3 bases for V and 0 bases for J; bases not matched to a gene: 1. Profiling relied on immunoSEQ multiplex PCR, and the TCRdb table lists in-frame clones only, not all of them. The repertoire includes around 470,000 clones, about 91% of them detected once, and 0.8% to 0.9% sits in the top ten. Concerning this clone: Distinct nucleotide sequences in the sample also encode this CDR3.

The rearrangement links TRBV7-9 to TRBJ1-2, with 7 positions matching TRBD1. Sequenced: peripheral blood. The TCR comes from a young man with COVID-19, enrolled during active disease. The CDR3 protein is CASSLGTANYGYTF. For the CDR3, the DNA is TGTGCCAGCAGCTTGGGGACAGCTAACTATGGCTACACCTTC.